The 22 T cell receptor beta chains presented below share a single source sample, sequenced in a study of cytotoxic CD8 clonotypes in ibrutinib-treated CLL. Here immunoSEQ multiplex PCR was the method, and the copy in TCRdb shows in-frame clones only, minus some. The profile shows approximately 20,000 clones, over 70% of them singletons. Specimen: PBMCs, collected before ibrutinib treatment. The source is a human donor with chronic lymphocytic leukemia.

The rearrangement joins TRBV2 to TRBJ1-2; a possible D gene is TRBD1 (5 bases). Germline V gene lookup returns CDR1 SNHLY and CDR2 FYNNEI. V was shortened by 9 bases and J by 8 bases, with 19 bases between the two germline ends. CDR3 length: 13 residues. CDR3 sequence: CARGESLGEGYTF. In DNA, the CDR3 is TGTGCCAGGGGGGAGAGCCTTGGCGAGGGCTACACCTTC.

V is TRBV5-4 and J is TRBJ1-1; TRBD1 might be the D (6 bases). Trimming removed 2 bases from V and 1 base from J, with 12 bases in between. Germline CDR1 reads SGHNT; CDR2 reads YYREEE (reference sequence). The CDR3 covers 15 residues. CDR3 in DNA: TGTGCCAGCAGCTTCGTTCACAGGGCGAACACTGAAGCTTTCTTT. It specifies CASSFVHRANTEAFF.

This rearrangement joins TRBV19 to TRBJ1-4; perhaps TRBD1 as D (5 bases). CDR1 and CDR2 (germline): LNHDA, SQIVND (reference sequence). V was pared by 5 bases and J by 7 bases, with 17 bases between. The CDR3 sequence is 15 residues long. CDR3 coding DNA: TGTGCCAGTAGTCCCAGTTCAGGGTGGGGTGAAAAACTGTTTTTT. Translated: CASSPSSGWGEKLFF.

V is TRBV7-9 and J is TRBJ2-7; 7 nucleotides line up with TRBD1. Germline-derived CDR1 and CDR2 are SEHNR and FQNEAQ (reference sequence). The CDR3 has 14 residues. V shed 5 bases, J shed 3 bases, and the junction held 7 bases outside the gene matches. In DNA form, the CDR3 reads TGTGCCAGCAGCCCGGACAGGACCCGCTACGAGCAGTACTTC. Its translation is CASSPDRTRYEQYF.

The gene calls are TRBV28 and TRBJ2-3; D gene unclear. The CDR3 extends over 15 amino acids. The germline gives CDR1 MDHEN, CDR2 SYDVKM. V lost 8 bases to trimming and J lost 6 bases, with 21 bases between them. The CDR3 loop reads CASSPSVGFADTQYF. The DNA of the CDR3 is TGTGCCAGCTCCCCTTCCGTGGGTTTTGCGGATACGCAGTATTTT.

This clone showed up just once. This chain joins TRBV10-3 and TRBJ1-1; possible D gene TRBD1, 6 bases. V lost 4 bases to trimming and J lost 3 bases, with 15 bases between them. The germline V gene has CDR1 ENHRY and CDR2 SYGVKD. This CDR3 has 15 amino acids. In DNA, the CDR3 is TGTGCCATCAGTGGAGGGGGGCATCAGGACACTGAAGCTTTCTTT. It yields the protein CAISGGGHQDTEAFF.

The chain has TRBV5-1 and TRBJ1-1; 9 nucleotides align to TRBD1. Germline assignment: CDR1 SGHRS and CDR2 YFSETQ. V was pared by 3 bases and J by 1 base, with 7 bases of the junction left unmatched. The CDR3 extends over 16 amino acids. In nucleotides, the CDR3 is TGCGCCAGCAGCTCGAACCTGGGACAGGGGAACACTGAAGCTTTCTTT. It specifies CASSSNLGQGNTEAFF.

The rearrangement joins TRBV14 to TRBJ1-1, with D unresolved. CDR3 size: 13 residues. The V end lost 1 base, the J end lost 5 bases, and 8 bases lay between the germline ends. In germline, CDR1 is SGHDN, CDR2 FVKESK. DNA of the CDR3: TGTGCCAGCAGCCAAGTGGCCGTTACTGAAGCTTTCTTT. It specifies CASSQVAVTEAFF.

V usage is TRBV5-1 and J usage is TRBJ2-7; TRBD1 aligns across 9 bases. CDR1 is SGHRS, CDR2 YFSETQ, per germline. The CDR3 extends over 13 amino acids. The junction had 4 bases not matched to a gene; V was cut back by 4 bases and J by 5 bases. The DNA for the CDR3 is TGCGCCAGCAGCCACGGGACAGGGAACGAGCAGTACTTC. It yields the protein CASSHGTGNEQYF.

This chain connects TRBV2 to TRBJ2-3; 8 nucleotides align to TRBD1. Trimming removed 5 bases from V and 6 bases from J; junction bases left unmatched: 16. The CDR3 contains 17 residues. Germline values: CDR1 SNHLY, CDR2 FYNNEI. CDR3 loop: CASSSTFRDRFEDTQYF. In DNA form, the CDR3 reads TGTGCCAGCAGTTCTACGTTCCGGGACAGGTTCGAGGATACGCAGTATTTT.

The chain links TRBV7-2 to TRBJ1-4, with 8 bases lining up with TRBD1. CDR3 length: 15 amino acids. CDR1 and CDR2 (germline): SGHTA, FQGNSA. After removal of 5 bases from V and 5 bases from J, the junction contained 7 bases not matched to a gene. The DNA for the CDR3 is TGTGCCAGCAGCCAAGCGACAGGGGCCAATGAAAAACTGTTTTTT. Translating it yields CASSQATGANEKLFF.

A single count supports this clone. This sequence joins TRBV27 and TRBJ2-1; D is uncertain. Trimming took 0 bases from V and 7 from J, leaving 7 bases between them. Per the germline V gene, CDR1 is MNHEY and CDR2 is SMNVEV (reference sequence). This CDR3 contains 13 residues. This chain's CDR3 is CASSLSRLNEQFF. The CDR3 nucleotides are TGTGCCAGCAGTTTATCCCGCCTAAATGAGCAGTTCTTC.

This chain links TRBV18 with TRBJ2-7, with D perhaps TRBD2 (6 bases). CDR1 KGHSH and CDR2 LQKENI come from the germline V gene. This CDR3 spans 14 amino acids. V lost 4 bases and J lost 3, with 13 bases in between. CDR3 sequence reads: CASSHGDSLYEQYF. The CDR3, as DNA: TGTGCCAGCTCACATGGGGACTCCCTCTACGAGCAGTACTTC.

V gene TRBV5-1 combines with J gene TRBJ2-1, with TRBD1 as a possible D gene (5 bases). The CDR3 consists of 15 residues. CDR1 and CDR2 from the germline V gene are SGHRS and YFSETQ. The V gene lost 6 bases and the J gene lost 7 bases, with 20 bases spanning the gap. The CDR3 nucleotides are TGCGCCAGCACCCCGGAGTGGGGCAGTAGGAATGAGCAGTTCTTC. Protein: CASTPEWGSRNEQFF.

The genes are TRBV18 and TRBJ2-5, with D uncertain. V was shortened by 3 bases and J by 5 bases, with 4 bases between the two germline ends. CDR3 length: 11 amino acids. The V gene's germline CDR1 is KGHSH and CDR2 LQKENI. In nucleotides, the CDR3 is TGTGCCAGCTCACCGGGGGAGACCCAGTACTTC. Its translation is CASSPGETQYF.

This rearrangement joins TRBV15 to TRBJ1-4; D is ambiguous. Trimming took 1 base from V and 6 from J, leaving 3 bases between them. Germline values: CDR1 LNHNV, CDR2 YYDKDF (reference sequence). This CDR3 contains 12 residues. CDR3 sequence reads: CATSRADEKLFF. CDR3 DNA: TGTGCCACCAGCAGAGCTGATGAAAAACTGTTTTTT.

The J gene is TRBJ1-4, the V gene TRBV11-2, with D uncertain. Germline V gene data show CDR1 as SGHAT and CDR2 as FQNNGV. The CDR3 covers 16 residues. V dropped 0 bases and J dropped 13 bases, with 21 bases sitting between them. The chain's CDR3 is CASSLDYGSWSDGLFF. CDR3 nucleotides: TGTGCCAGCAGCTTAGATTACGGCTCCTGGTCGGATGGACTGTTTTTT.

V usage is TRBV27 and J usage is TRBJ1-1, with 8 bases aligning to TRBD1. The junction had 8 bases not matched to a gene; V was cut back by 7 bases and J by 7 bases. The germline V gene encodes CDR1 MNHEY and CDR2 SMNVEV (reference sequence). The CDR3 sequence is 13 residues long. The CDR3 protein is CASTRQGANEAFF. In DNA, the CDR3 is TGTGCCAGCACCCGGCAGGGGGCGAATGAAGCTTTCTTT.

The chain is built from TRBV4-3 and TRBJ2-3, with D possibly matching TRBD2 (5 bases). Germline CDR1 is LGHNA and CDR2 is YSLEER. The CDR3 sequence is 14 residues long. V was cut by 3 bases and J by 5 bases, with 12 bases left in between. Written as DNA, the CDR3 is TGCGCCAGCAGCCACCTCGGGGTAGAAGATACGCAGTATTTT. Amino acid sequence: CASSHLGVEDTQYF.

The J gene is TRBJ1-4, the V gene TRBV6-5, with TRBD1 as a possible D gene (5 bases). This CDR3 contains 14 residues. V lost 3 bases and J lost 8, with 13 bases in between. In germline, CDR1 is MNHEY, CDR2 SVGAGI. The DNA of the CDR3 is TGTGCCAGCAGTTATGGCAGGGTCGGAGAAAAACTGTTTTTT. Amino acid sequence: CASSYGRVGEKLFF.

This clone was observed a few times. This chain uses TRBV4-3 with TRBJ2-7; TRBD1 aligns across 7 bases. The V gene's germline CDR1 is LGHNA and CDR2 YSLEER. The V and J ends lost 2 bases and 6 bases, in that order; junction bases with no gene match: 4. CDR3 length: 13 residues. For the CDR3, the DNA is TGCGCCAGCAGCCAAAAAGGGGGCGGCGAGCAGTACTTC. Translating it yields CASSQKGGGEQYF.

This chain joins TRBV7-8 and TRBJ2-3; perhaps TRBD1 as D (5 bases). The germline V gene encodes CDR1 SGHVS and CDR2 FQNEAQ. The CDR3 has 13 residues. Deletions cut 6 bases from V and 6 bases from J, with 13 bases between. The CDR3 bases are TGTGCCAGCAGGCCCAGGGCCACGGATACGCAGTATTTT. It translates to CASRPRATDTQYF.